The 20 T cell receptor beta chains below all came from one sample that was sequenced in a study of response to subunit inactivated influenza vaccine. TCRdb reprocessed the RT-PCR reads via MiXCR and lists one record per CDR3 protein. The sample records more than 700,000 distinct CDR3 sequences, approximately 21% being singletons. This specimen was PBMCs from blood, taken roughly 5 days after vaccination. All receptors derive from a man between 50 and 59 years old who received an inactivated influenza vaccine.

In its sample, this clonotype was seen a few times. This chain uses TRBV11-2 with TRBJ2-5; 8 nucleotides line up with TRBD1. Germline assignment: CDR1 SGHAT and CDR2 FQNNGV. The CDR3 runs to 16 residues. Trimming took 6 bases from V and 3 from J; bases not matched to a gene: 12. The CDR3 sequence is CASSFLGDRLKETQYF. In nucleotides, the CDR3 is TGTGCCAGCAGTTTTCTGGGGGACAGGCTGAAAGAGACCCAGTACTTC.

The sample holds a few counts of this clonotype. This rearrangement joins TRBV12-3 or TRBV12-4 to TRBJ1-2; D is unclear. Trimming stripped 0 bases from V and 0 bases from J, with 5 bases between. The CDR3 is made up of 14 amino acids. CDR3 nucleotide sequence: TGTGCCAGCAGTTTAGCGCGCCCTAACTATGGCTACACCTTC. Translation gives CASSLARPNYGYTF.

This clonotype occurred a few times. CDR3: CASSPSSPTDTQYF. The DNA for the CDR3 is TGTGCCAGCTCACCCTCAAGCCCCACAGATACGCAGTATTTT. The rearrangement links TRBV18 to TRBJ2-3; no clear D gene. Looked up from germline, CDR1 is KGHSH and CDR2 is LQKENI. The CDR3 length is 14 residues. Trimming removed 3 bases from V and 2 bases from J, with 9 bases in between.

Only a few counts were recorded for this clonotype. The genes are TRBV6-2 or TRBV6-3 and TRBJ2-1, with TRBD2 matching 13 bases. The CDR3 has 19 residues. Germline CDR1 and CDR2: MNHEY and SVGEGT. The V segment lost 6 bases and the J segment 0 bases; nucleotides outside the gene matches: 11. This chain's CDR3 is CASRYPTSGGLSSYNEQFF. CDR3 DNA sequence: TGTGCCAGCAGGTACCCGACTAGCGGGGGGCTGAGCTCCTACAATGAGCAGTTCTTC.

The chain recombines TRBV6-5 with TRBJ2-1, with unresolved D. The CDR3 sequence is 18 residues long. Germline-derived CDR1 and CDR2 are MNHEY and SVGAGI. V lost 0 bases, J lost 0 bases, and 15 bases lay in between. CDR3 region: CASSYSSRLAASYNEQFF. The CDR3 nucleotides are TGTGCCAGCAGTTACTCTTCCCGGTTGGCGGCCTCCTACAATGAGCAGTTCTTC.

V and J are TRBV20-1 and TRBJ2-1, with 16 bases aligning to TRBD2. CDR3 length: 17 residues. Per the germline V gene, CDR1 is DFQATT and CDR2 is SNEGSKA (reference sequence). V shed 6 bases, J shed 4 bases, and the junction held 9 bases outside the gene matches. The CDR3 here is CSAQGLAGGTRYNEQFF. The CDR3 nucleotides read TGCAGTGCCCAGGGACTAGCGGGGGGGACGAGATACAATGAGCAGTTCTTC.

The V call is TRBV12-3 or TRBV12-4, the J call TRBJ2-3; TRBD2 is a possible D gene (6 bases). The V gene lost 5 bases and the J gene lost 3 bases, with 15 bases spanning the gap. The CDR3 contains 15 residues. The CDR3 here is CASSEDGRGTDTQYF. The CDR3 nucleotides read TGTGCCAGCAGTGAAGACGGGAGAGGAACAGATACGCAGTATTTT.

With respect to this clonotype: A junction boundary mismatches the germline segment, possibly from a read error. V usage is TRBV20-1 and J usage is TRBJ1-2; unclear D gene. The germline V gene has CDR1 DFQATT and CDR2 SNEGSKA (reference sequence). The CDR3 length is 11 residues. CDR3: CSARGLYGYTF. The DNA for the CDR3 is TGCAGTGCCAGAGGTCTCTATGGCTACACCTTC.

The chain joins TRBV29-1 to TRBJ2-1, with D possibly matching TRBD1 (5 bases). In germline, CDR1 is SQVTM, CDR2 ANQGSEA. V dropped 4 bases and J dropped 8 bases, with 18 bases sitting between them. The CDR3 sequence is 14 residues long. CDR3 sequence: CSVAPISRVDEQFF. The CDR3 DNA follows: TGCAGCGTTGCCCCGATTAGCAGGGTGGATGAGCAGTTCTTC.

The chain employs TRBV12-3 or TRBV12-4 and TRBJ1-6; no clear D. The CDR3 has 13 residues. The ends were cut back, 3 bases at V and 8 bases at J, with 8 bases in the middle. The CDR3 loop is CASSFKSYSPLHF. Written as DNA, the CDR3 is TGTGCCAGCAGTTTTAAATCGTATTCACCCCTCCACTTT.

This clonotype was found a few times. The CDR3 DNA reads as TGTGCCAGCAGTGAGGGGAAGGGACTAGCGGGAAATACGCAGTATTTT. This codes for CASSEGKGLAGNTQYF. The gene calls are TRBV2 and TRBJ2-3; 13 bases map to TRBD2. With V trimmed by 3 bases and J by 7 bases, 7 bases remained unmatched. The germline CDR1 and CDR2 sequences are SNHLY and FYNNEI. The CDR3 covers 16 residues. Full variable domain (outside the CDR3, taken from reference TRBV2 and TRBJ2-3): EPEVTQTPSHQVTQMGQEVILRCVPISNHLYFYWYRQILGQKVEFLVSFYNNEISEKSEIFDDQFSVERPDGSNFTLKIRSTKLEDSAMYFCASSEGKGLAGNTQYFGPGTRLTVL.

The chain links TRBV7-8 to TRBJ1-1, with D possibly TRBD1 on 5 matching bases. Trimming shortened V by 4 bases and J by 5 bases, and 14 bases separated the two germline ends. Germline V gene sequence: CDR1 SGHVS, CDR2 FQNEAQ. CDR3 size: 14 residues. The CDR3: CASSSMGVSTEAFF. CDR3 coding DNA: TGTGCCAGCAGCTCGATGGGGGTTTCTACTGAAGCTTTCTTT.

The sample holds a few counts of this clonotype. The rearrangement links TRBV11-2 to TRBJ2-1; TRBD1 matches 7 bases. The CDR3 covers 19 residues. Trimming removed 5 bases from V and 3 bases from J; junction bases left unmatched: 19. CDR1 SGHAT and CDR2 FQNNGV come from the germline V gene. The CDR3 spells CASSPIGGNSVFGYNEQFF. The CDR3 DNA reads TGTGCCAGCAGCCCGATAGGGGGCAACTCAGTTTTCGGCTACAATGAGCAGTTCTTC.

There are a few counts of this clonotype. V and J are TRBV20-1 and TRBJ2-5; D gene ambiguous. Germline values: CDR1 DFQATT, CDR2 SNEGSKA (reference sequence). V shed 3 bases and J shed 5 bases, with 16 bases lying between them. The CDR3 is 14 residues long. CDR3: CSASSQAVGETQYF. The CDR3 DNA reads TGCAGTGCTAGTAGCCAGGCGGTTGGGGAGACCCAGTACTTC.

The chain links TRBV2 to TRBJ2-6; TRBD1 might be the D (6 bases). This CDR3 is 18 amino acids long. Germline CDR1 and CDR2: SNHLY and FYNNEI. CDR3 bases: TGTACCTTCAGTTTAAACAGGGTATGGATGTCTGGGGCCAACGTCCTGACTTTC. Translation gives CTFSLNRVWMSGANVLTF.

This clonotype appeared a single time. The rearrangement links TRBV12-3 or TRBV12-4 to TRBJ2-2; D possibly corresponds to TRBD2 (5 bases). There are 15 residues in the CDR3. The V gene lost 5 bases and the J gene lost 2 bases, with 12 bases spanning the gap. The CDR3 DNA is TGTGCCAGCAGTCATGACGGGATAAACACCGGGGAGCTGTTTTTT. This translates into CASSHDGINTGELFF.

The J gene is TRBJ1-1, the V gene TRBV19, with D unresolved. Germline V lookup: CDR1 LNHDA, CDR2 SQIVND (reference sequence). The CDR3 consists of 15 residues. V shed 10 bases and J shed 1 base, with 19 bases lying between them. This chain's CDR3 is CATTLAPGGNTEAFF. For the CDR3, the DNA is TGTGCCACCACGCTGGCCCCTGGTGGGAACACTGAAGCTTTCTTT.

The V and J genes are TRBV7-2 and TRBJ2-1; D possibly corresponds to TRBD2 (6 bases). Trimming left V 1 base short and J 3 bases short, with 13 bases between. The CDR3 runs 16 residues. CDR1 and CDR2 (germline): SGHTA, FQGNSA. The CDR3 loop is CASSLVGSGYYNEQFF. The CDR3 nucleotides are TGTGCCAGCAGCTTAGTGGGTAGCGGATACTACAATGAGCAGTTCTTC. Complete variable domain (other parts from reference TRBV7-2 and TRBJ2-1): GAGVSQSPSNKVTEKGKDVELRCDPISGHTALYWYRQSLGQGLEFLIYFQGNSAPDKSGLPSDRFSAERTGGSVSTLTIQRTQQEDSAVYLCASSLVGSGYYNEQFFGPGTRLTVL.

The chain couples TRBV7-8 to TRBJ2-2; tentative D call: TRBD1 (6 bases). Germline V gene sequence: CDR1 SGHVS, CDR2 FQNEAQ. This CDR3 spans 15 amino acids. Trimming pared 7 bases from V and 0 bases from J, leaving 12 bases between. CDR3 DNA: TGTGCCAGCACCCCCGACAGGTCGAACACCGGGGAGCTGTTTTTT. Its translation: CASTPDRSNTGELFF. Complete variable domain (other parts from reference TRBV7-8 and TRBJ2-2): GAGVSQSPRYKVAKRGQDVALRCDPISGHVSLFWYQQALGQGPEFLTYFQNEAQLDKSGLPSDRFFAERPEGSVSTLKIQRTQQEDSAVYLCASTPDRSNTGELFFGEGSRLTVL.

This clonotype was picked up a small number of times. J is TRBJ1-1 and V is TRBV20-1, with 7 bases matching TRBD1. The CDR3 is 13 residues long. The junction had 5 bases not matched to a gene; V was cut back by 0 bases and J by 7 bases. Germline loops: CDR1 DFQATT, CDR2 SNEGSKA (reference sequence). This chain's CDR3 is CSARDPTGDEAFF. As DNA, the CDR3 is TGCAGTGCTAGAGACCCCACAGGGGATGAAGCTTTCTTT.